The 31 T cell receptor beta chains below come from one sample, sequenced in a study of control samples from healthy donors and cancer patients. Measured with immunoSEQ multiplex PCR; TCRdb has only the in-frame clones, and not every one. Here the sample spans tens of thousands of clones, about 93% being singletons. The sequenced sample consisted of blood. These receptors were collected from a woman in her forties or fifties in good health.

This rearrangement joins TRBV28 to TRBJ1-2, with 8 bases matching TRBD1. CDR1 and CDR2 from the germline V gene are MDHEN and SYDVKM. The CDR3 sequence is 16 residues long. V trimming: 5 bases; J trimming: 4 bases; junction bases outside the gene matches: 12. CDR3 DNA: TGTGCCAGCAGTAGCACCGGGACAGGCCTGATCTATGGCTACACCTTC. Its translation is CASSSTGTGLIYGYTF.

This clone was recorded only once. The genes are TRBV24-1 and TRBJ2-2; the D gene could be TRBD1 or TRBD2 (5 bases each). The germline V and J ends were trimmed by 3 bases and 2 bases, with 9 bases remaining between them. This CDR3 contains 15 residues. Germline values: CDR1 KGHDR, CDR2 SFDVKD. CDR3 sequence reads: CATSDTRGNTGELFF. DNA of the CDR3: TGTGCCACCAGTGATACTCGGGGCAACACCGGGGAGCTGTTTTTT.

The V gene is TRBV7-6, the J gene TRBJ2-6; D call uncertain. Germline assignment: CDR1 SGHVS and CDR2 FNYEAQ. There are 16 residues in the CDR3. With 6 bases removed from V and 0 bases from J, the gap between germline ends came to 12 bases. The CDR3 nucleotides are TGTGCCAGCAGGCCCGAACTGGGCTCTGGGGCCAACGTCCTGACTTTC. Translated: CASRPELGSGANVLTF.

The CDR3 DNA reads as TGTGCCAGCTCTTGGGGGCAACCGAACACTGAAGCTTTCTTT. This sequence encodes CASSWGQPNTEAFF. The chain has TRBV6-6 and TRBJ1-1, with D perhaps matching TRBD1 (6 bases). Germline loops: CDR1 MNHNY, CDR2 SVGAGI (reference sequence). V was clipped by 8 bases and J by 1 base, with 14 bases between them. CDR3 length: 14 residues.

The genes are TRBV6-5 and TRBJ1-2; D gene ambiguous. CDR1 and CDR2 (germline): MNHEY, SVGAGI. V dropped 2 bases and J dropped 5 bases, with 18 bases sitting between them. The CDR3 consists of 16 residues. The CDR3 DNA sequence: TGTGCCAGCAGTTACAGGATGCCCGAGACACTATATGGCTACACCTTC. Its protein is CASSYRMPETLYGYTF.

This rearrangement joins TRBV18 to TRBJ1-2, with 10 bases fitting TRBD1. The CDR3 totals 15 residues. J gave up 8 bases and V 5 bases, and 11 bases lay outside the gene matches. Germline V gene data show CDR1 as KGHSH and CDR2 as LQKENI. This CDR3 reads CASSAKTGGETGYTF. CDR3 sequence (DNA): TGTGCCAGCTCAGCTAAGACAGGGGGCGAGACGGGCTACACCTTC.

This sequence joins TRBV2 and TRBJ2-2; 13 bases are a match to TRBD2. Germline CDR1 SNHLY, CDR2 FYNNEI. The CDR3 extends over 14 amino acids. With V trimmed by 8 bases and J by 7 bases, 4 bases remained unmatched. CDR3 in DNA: TGTGCCAGCGGGACTAGCGGGGCTAGCGGGGAGCTGTTTTTT. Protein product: CASGTSGASGELFF.

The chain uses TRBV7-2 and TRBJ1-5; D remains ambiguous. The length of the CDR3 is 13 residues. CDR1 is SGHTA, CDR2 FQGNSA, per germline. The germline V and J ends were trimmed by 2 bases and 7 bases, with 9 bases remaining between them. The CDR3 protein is CASSLQGWQPQHF. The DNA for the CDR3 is TGTGCCAGCAGCTTACAAGGGTGGCAGCCCCAGCATTTT.

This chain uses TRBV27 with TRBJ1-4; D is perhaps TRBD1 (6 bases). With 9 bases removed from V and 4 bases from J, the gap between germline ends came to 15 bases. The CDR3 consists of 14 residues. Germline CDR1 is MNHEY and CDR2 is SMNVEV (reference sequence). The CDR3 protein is CASKQDRYNEKLFF. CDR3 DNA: TGTGCCAGTAAGCAGGACAGATATAATGAAAAACTGTTTTTT.

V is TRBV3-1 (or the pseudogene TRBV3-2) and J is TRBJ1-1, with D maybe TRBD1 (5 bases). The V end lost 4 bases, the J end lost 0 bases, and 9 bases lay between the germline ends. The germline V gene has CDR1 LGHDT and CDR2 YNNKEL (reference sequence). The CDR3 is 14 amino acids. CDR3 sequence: CASSLATVNTEAFF. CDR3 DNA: TGTGCCAGCAGCCTCGCGACAGTGAACACTGAAGCTTTCTTT.

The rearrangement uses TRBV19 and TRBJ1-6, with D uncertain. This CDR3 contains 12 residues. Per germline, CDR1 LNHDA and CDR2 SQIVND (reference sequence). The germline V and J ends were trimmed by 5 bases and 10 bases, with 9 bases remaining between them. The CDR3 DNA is TGTGCCAGTAGTCCGGTGAAATCACCCCTCCACTTT. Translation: CASSPVKSPLHF.

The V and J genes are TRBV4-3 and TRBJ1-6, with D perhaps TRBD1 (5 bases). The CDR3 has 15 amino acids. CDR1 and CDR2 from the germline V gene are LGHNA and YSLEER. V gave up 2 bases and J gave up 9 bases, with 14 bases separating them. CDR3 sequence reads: CASSQNRDRVSPLHF. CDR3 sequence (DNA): TGCGCCAGCAGCCAAAACCGGGACCGAGTTTCACCCCTCCACTTT.

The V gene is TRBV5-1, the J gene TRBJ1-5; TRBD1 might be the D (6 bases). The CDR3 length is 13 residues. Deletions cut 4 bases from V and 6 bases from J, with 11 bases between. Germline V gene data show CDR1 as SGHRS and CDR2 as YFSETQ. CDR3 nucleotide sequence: TGCGCCAGCAGCATGACAGGTGGTCAGCCCCAGCATTTT. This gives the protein CASSMTGGQPQHF.

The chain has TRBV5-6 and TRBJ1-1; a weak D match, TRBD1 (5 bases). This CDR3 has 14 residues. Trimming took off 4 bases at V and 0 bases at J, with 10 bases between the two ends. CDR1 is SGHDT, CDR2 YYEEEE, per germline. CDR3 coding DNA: TGTGCCAGCAGCACGGGACGGGTGAACACTGAAGCTTTCTTT. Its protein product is CASSTGRVNTEAFF.

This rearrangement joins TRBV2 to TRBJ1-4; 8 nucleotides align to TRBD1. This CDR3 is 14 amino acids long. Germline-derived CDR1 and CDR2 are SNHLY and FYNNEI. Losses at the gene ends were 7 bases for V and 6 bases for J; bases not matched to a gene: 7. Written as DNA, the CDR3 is TGTGCCAGCACCGCCGTGGACAGGGATGAAAAACTGTTTTTT. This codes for CASTAVDRDEKLFF.

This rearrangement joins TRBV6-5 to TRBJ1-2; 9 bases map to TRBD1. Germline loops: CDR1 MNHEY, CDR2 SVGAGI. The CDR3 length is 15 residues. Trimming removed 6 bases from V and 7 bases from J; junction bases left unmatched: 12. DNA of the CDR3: TGTGCCAGCAGAATACAGGGGGCGCAGTCTAGTGGCTACACCTTC. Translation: CASRIQGAQSSGYTF.

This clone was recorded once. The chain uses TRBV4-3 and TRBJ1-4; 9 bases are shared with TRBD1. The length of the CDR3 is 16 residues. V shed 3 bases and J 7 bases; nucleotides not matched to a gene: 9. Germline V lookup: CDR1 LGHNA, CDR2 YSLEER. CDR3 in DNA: TGCGCCAGCAGCCACTGGGGGGGACAGGGAGTTGAAAAACTGTTTTTT. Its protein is CASSHWGGQGVEKLFF.

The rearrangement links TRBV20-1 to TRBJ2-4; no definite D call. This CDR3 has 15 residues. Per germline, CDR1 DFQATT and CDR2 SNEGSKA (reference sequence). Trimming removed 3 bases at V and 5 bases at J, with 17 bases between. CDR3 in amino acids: CSASFPQWRQNIQYF. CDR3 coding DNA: TGCAGTGCTAGTTTTCCCCAGTGGCGGCAAAACATTCAGTACTTC.

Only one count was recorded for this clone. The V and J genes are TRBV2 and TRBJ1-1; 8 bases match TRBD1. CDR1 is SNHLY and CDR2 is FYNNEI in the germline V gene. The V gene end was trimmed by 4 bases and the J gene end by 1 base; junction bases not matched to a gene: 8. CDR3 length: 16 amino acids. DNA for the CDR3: TGTGCCAGCAGTGTCGGACAGGGTTACGAGAACACTGAAGCTTTCTTT. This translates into CASSVGQGYENTEAFF.

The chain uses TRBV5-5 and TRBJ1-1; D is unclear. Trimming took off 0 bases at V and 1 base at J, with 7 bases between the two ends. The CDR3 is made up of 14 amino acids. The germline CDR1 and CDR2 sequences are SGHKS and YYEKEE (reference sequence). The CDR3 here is CASSLAVGNTEAFF. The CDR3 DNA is TGTGCCAGCAGCTTGGCGGTGGGGAACACTGAAGCTTTCTTT.

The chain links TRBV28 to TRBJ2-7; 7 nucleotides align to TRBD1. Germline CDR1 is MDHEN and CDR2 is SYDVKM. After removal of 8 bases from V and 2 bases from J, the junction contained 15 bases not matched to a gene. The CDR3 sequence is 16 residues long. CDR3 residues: CASQFDRSTGAYEQYF. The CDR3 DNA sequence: TGTGCCAGCCAGTTTGACCGCTCCACAGGGGCCTACGAGCAGTACTTC.

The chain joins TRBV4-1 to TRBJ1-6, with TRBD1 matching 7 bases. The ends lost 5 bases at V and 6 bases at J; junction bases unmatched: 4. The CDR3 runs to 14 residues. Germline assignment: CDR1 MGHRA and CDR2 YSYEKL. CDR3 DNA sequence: TGCGCCAGCAGCGCAGGGGGTGCTAATTCACCCCTCCACTTT. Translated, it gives CASSAGGANSPLHF.

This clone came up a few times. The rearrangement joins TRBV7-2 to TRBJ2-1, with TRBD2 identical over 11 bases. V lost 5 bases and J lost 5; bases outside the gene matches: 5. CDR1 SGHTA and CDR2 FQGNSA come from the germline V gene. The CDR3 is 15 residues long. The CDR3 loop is CASSLQTSGDNEQFF. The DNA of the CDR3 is TGTGCCAGCAGCCTTCAGACTAGCGGGGACAATGAGCAGTTCTTC.

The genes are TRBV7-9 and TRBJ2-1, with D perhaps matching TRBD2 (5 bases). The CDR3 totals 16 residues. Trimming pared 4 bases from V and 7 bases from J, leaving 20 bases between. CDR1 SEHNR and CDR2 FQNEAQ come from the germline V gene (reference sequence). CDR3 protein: CASSSYFGRGVNEQFF. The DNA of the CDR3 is TGTGCCAGCAGCTCCTATTTTGGCCGGGGAGTTAATGAGCAGTTCTTC. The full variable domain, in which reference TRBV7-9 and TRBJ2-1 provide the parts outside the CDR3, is DTGVSQNPRHKITKRGQNVTFRCDPISEHNRLYWYRQTLGQGPEFLTYFQNEAQLEKSRLLSDRFSAERPKGSFSTLEIQRTEQGDSAMYLCASSSYFGRGVNEQFFGPGTRLTVL.

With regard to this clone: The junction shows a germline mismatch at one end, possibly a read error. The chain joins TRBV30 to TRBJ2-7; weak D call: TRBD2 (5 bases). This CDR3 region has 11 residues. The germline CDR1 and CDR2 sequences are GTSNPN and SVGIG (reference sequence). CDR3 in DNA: TGTGCCTGGAGTGGAGGGCCGAGGCCGAACTTC. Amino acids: CAWSGGPRPNF.

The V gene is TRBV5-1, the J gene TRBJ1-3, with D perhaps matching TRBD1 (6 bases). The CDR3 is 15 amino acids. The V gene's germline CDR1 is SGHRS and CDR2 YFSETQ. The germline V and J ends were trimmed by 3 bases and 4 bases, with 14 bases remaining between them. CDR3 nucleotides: TGCGCCAGCAGCTCATCGACAGGAGGCGGAAACACCATATATTTT. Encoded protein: CASSSSTGGGNTIYF.

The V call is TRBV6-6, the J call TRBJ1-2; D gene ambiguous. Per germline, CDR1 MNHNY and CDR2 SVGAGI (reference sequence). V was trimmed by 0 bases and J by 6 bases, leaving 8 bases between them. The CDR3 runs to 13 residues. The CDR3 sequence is CASSYSSRDGYTF. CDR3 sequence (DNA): TGTGCCAGCAGTTACTCGAGTAGGGATGGCTACACCTTC.

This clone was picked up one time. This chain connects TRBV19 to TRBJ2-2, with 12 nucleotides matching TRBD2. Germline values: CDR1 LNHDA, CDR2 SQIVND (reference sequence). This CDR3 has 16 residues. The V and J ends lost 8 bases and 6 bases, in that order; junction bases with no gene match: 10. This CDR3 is CASCLAGGRVAGELFF. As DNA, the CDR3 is TGTGCCAGTTGCCTAGCGGGGGGGCGGGTCGCCGGGGAGCTGTTTTTT. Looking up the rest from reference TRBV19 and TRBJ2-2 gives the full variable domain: DGGITQSPKYLFRKEGQNVTLSCEQNLNHDAMYWYRQDPGQGLRLIYYSQIVNDFQKGDIAEGYSVSREKKESFPLTVTSAQKNPTAFYLCASCLAGGRVAGELFFGEGSRLTVL.

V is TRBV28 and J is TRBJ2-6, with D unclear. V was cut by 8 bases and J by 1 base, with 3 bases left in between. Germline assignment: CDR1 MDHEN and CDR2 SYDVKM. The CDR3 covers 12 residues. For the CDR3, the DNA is TGTGCCAGCGCATCTGGGGCCAACGTCCTGACTTTC. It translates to CASASGANVLTF.

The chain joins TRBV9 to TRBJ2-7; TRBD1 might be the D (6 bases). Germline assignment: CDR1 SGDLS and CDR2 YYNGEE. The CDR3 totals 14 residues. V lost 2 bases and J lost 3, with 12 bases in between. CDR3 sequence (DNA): TGTGCCAGCAGCGTGGGACACGGCGGCTACGAGCAGTACTTC. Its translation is CASSVGHGGYEQYF.

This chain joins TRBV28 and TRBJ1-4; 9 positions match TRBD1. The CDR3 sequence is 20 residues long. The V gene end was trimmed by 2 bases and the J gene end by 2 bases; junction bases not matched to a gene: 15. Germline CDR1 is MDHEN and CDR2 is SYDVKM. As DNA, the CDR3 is TGTGCCAGCAGTTTAAACTCCGGGACAGGGTTGGTTCTGACTAATGAAAAACTGTTTTTT. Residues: CASSLNSGTGLVLTNEKLFF.